This TCR beta chain was sequenced during a study of T cell changes during pregnancy in multiple sclerosis. Germline-derived CDR1 and CDR2 are SQVTM and ANQGSEA. CDR3 length: 14 amino acids. Profiled with immunoSEQ multiplex PCR; TCRdb holds only in-frame clones, not every one. Of tens of thousands of clones in the sample, about nine tenths were seen once. This sequence originates from a female donor with multiple sclerosis, enrolled in a pregnancy study. The sample consisted of CD8+ T cells from peripheral blood mononuclear cells, taken in the third trimester of pregnancy. The genes are TRBV29-1 and TRBJ1-5; tentatively, D is TRBD1 (5 bases). In DNA, the CDR3 is TGCAGATCCGTGCGGGGCTTCTACAATCAGCCCCAGCATTTT. Residues: CRSVRGFYNQPQHF. Together with reference TRBV29-1 and TRBJ1-5, the CDR3 gives the full variable domain: SAVISQKPSRDICQRGTSLTIQCQVDSQVTMMFWYRQQPGQSLTLIATANQGSEATYESGFVIDKFPISRPNLTFSTLTVSNMSPEDSSIYLCRSVRGFYNQPQHFGDGTRLSIL.